Below are 22 T cell receptor beta chains sequenced from a single sample in a study of OX40 agonist ivuxolimab in advanced cancers. Assay used: immunoSEQ multiplex PCR; TCRdb lists only in-frame clones, some missing. The sample carries approximately 62,000 clones, 80% to 90% recorded once. Sequenced material: CD4+ or CD8+ T cells sorted from blood, taken in a trial of the OX40 agonist ivuxolimab. Receptors originate from an adult with an advanced solid tumor such as melanoma, head and neck, liver or kidney cancer.

The chain has TRBV2 and TRBJ2-3; 7 bases fit TRBD1. The length of the CDR3 is 14 residues. V shed 7 bases and J 2 bases; nucleotides not matched to a gene: 6. The germline CDR1 and CDR2 sequences are SNHLY and FYNNEI. The CDR3 DNA reads TGTGCCAGCACCCGGGGACAGTACACAGATACGCAGTATTTT. Translating it yields CASTRGQYTDTQYF.

The chain couples TRBV5-1 to TRBJ1-3, with TRBD1 identical over 11 bases. The V gene's germline CDR1 is SGHRS and CDR2 YFSETQ. V lost 5 bases and J lost 2; bases outside the gene matches: 3. This CDR3 comprises 15 residues. Here the CDR3 DNA reads TGCGCCAGCAGTATGGACAGGGGGCCTGGAAACACCATATATTTT. It encodes CASSMDRGPGNTIYF.

V is TRBV14 and J is TRBJ2-5, with 8 bases aligning to TRBD2. V gave up 6 bases and J gave up 5 bases; unmatched junction bases: 5. Germline CDR1 and CDR2: SGHDN and FVKESK. This CDR3 is built from 13 residues. This chain's CDR3 is CASRDSGTETQYF. CDR3 nucleotide sequence: TGTGCCAGCAGAGATAGCGGGACGGAGACCCAGTACTTC.

The genes are TRBV7-2 and TRBJ2-1; D might be TRBD1 or TRBD2, each matching 5 bases. The CDR3 runs 15 residues. Germline CDR1 SGHTA, CDR2 FQGNSA. The V gene lost 1 base and the J gene lost 8 bases, with 15 bases spanning the gap. The CDR3 reads CASSLGGGPLDEQFF. The DNA for the CDR3 is TGTGCCAGCAGCTTAGGGGGCGGGCCCCTCGATGAGCAGTTCTTC.

This clone came up once. This chain joins TRBV9 and TRBJ2-1; no clear D gene. V shed 0 bases and J shed 6 bases, with 10 bases lying between them. There are 14 residues in the CDR3. CDR1 and CDR2 from the germline V gene are SGDLS and YYNGEE. The CDR3 is CASSVGASGNEQFF. DNA for the CDR3: TGTGCCAGCAGCGTAGGTGCTAGTGGCAATGAGCAGTTCTTC.

Comment on this clone: Its ends do not fully match the called genes, so a read error is possible. The chain links TRBV7-7 to TRBJ2-5; the D gene is possibly TRBD1 (5 bases). This CDR3 spans 14 amino acids. The germline V gene has CDR1 SSHAT and CDR2 FNYEAQ (reference sequence). The CDR3 loop is CASSYRGLEETQYF. The CDR3 nucleotides read TGTGCTAGCAGTTATAGGGGCCTAGAAGAGACCCAGTACTTC. Complete variable domain (other parts from reference TRBV7-7 and TRBJ2-5): GAGVSQSPRYKVTKRGQDVTLRCDPISSHATLYWYQQALGQGPEFLTYFNYEAQPDKSGLPSDRFSAERPEGSISTLTIQRTEQRDSAMYRCASSYRGLEETQYFGPGTRLLVL.

This chain joins TRBV28 and TRBJ2-7, with 8 bases fitting TRBD2. The CDR3 sequence is 14 residues long. Germline V gene sequence: CDR1 MDHEN, CDR2 SYDVKM. J gave up 2 bases and V 5 bases, and 5 bases lay outside the gene matches. The CDR3 region is CASSLLADTYEQYF. CDR3 coding DNA: TGTGCCAGCAGTCTACTAGCGGACACCTACGAGCAGTACTTC.

The chain couples TRBV28 to TRBJ2-1; D possibly corresponds to TRBD2 (6 bases). The V gene's germline CDR1 is MDHEN and CDR2 SYDVKM. V was shortened by 0 bases and J by 5 bases, with 14 bases between the two germline ends. This CDR3 comprises 16 residues. The CDR3 DNA sequence: TGTGCCAGCAGTTTATGGGGAGGTCCTACCCACAATGAGCAGTTCTTC. It yields the protein CASSLWGGPTHNEQFF. The variable domain in full, with the rest retrieved from reference TRBV28 and TRBJ2-1, is DVKVTQSSRYLVKRTGEKVFLECVQDMDHENMFWYRQDPGLGLRLIYFSYDVKMKEKGDIPEGYSVSREKKERFSLILESASTNQTSMYLCASSLWGGPTHNEQFFGPGTRLTVL.

J is TRBJ2-2 and V is TRBV7-8, with 9 nucleotides matching TRBD2. Looked up from germline, CDR1 is SGHVS and CDR2 is FQNEAQ. This CDR3 region has 16 residues. The J segment lost 2 bases and the V segment lost 3 bases, leaving 4 bases of the junction unmatched. Written as DNA, the CDR3 is TGTGCCAGCAGCTTCCTAGCGGGGTATAACACCGGGGAGCTGTTTTTT. It encodes CASSFLAGYNTGELFF.

The V call is TRBV6-1, the J call TRBJ1-1; D perhaps matches TRBD1 (6 bases). V lost 11 bases and J 9 bases, leaving 19 bases between the germline ends. The CDR3 has 12 amino acids. Looked up from germline, CDR1 is MNHNS and CDR2 is SASEGT. The CDR3 spells CAGRGGGPQAFF. The CDR3 coding sequence is TGTGCCGGAAGAGGGGGAGGGCCGCAAGCTTTCTTT.

The chain is built from TRBV7-8 and TRBJ2-6; D is undetermined. The CDR3 has 15 amino acids. Germline CDR1 reads SGHVS; CDR2 reads FQNEAQ. V lost 6 bases and J 3 bases, leaving 12 bases between the germline ends. The CDR3 spells CASSPAKGGANVLTF. DNA for the CDR3: TGTGCCAGCAGTCCGGCGAAAGGTGGGGCCAACGTCCTGACTTTC.

This clone came up once. A junction boundary mismatches the germline segment, possibly from a read error. The chain uses TRBV5-1 and TRBJ1-1, with D possibly being TRBD1 (5 bases). Germline CDR1 SGHRS, CDR2 YFSETQ. The length of the CDR3 is 12 residues. In DNA form, the CDR3 reads TGCGCCAGCAGCTTGGTAGGGACTGAGGCTTTCTTT. Translation: CASSLVGTEAFF.

J is TRBJ2-7 and V is TRBV5-8, with 7 bases aligning to TRBD2. V dropped 0 bases and J dropped 0; count of bases not matched to a gene: 0. Germline V gene lookup returns CDR1 SGHTS and CDR2 YDEGEE. The CDR3 spans 14 residues. As DNA, the CDR3 is TGTGCCAGCAGCTTGGGCGGGAGCTCCTACGAGCAGTACGTC. Amino acid sequence: CASSLGGSSYEQYV.

The rearrangement links TRBV11-2 to TRBJ1-5, with TRBD1 matching over 9 bases. V lost 5 bases and J lost 7; bases outside the gene matches: 9. Germline CDR1 and CDR2: SGHAT and FQNNGV. The CDR3 runs 15 residues. CDR3 nucleotides: TGTGCCAGCAGCCTCGGGGACAGGGCTGGCCAGCCCCAGCATTTT. Its protein is CASSLGDRAGQPQHF.

The chain links TRBV6-1 to TRBJ2-6, with unresolved D. Per germline, CDR1 MNHNS and CDR2 SASEGT. CDR3 size: 13 residues. V lost 10 bases and J 2 bases, leaving 9 bases between the germline ends. CDR3 sequence reads: CATLIPGANVLTF. For the CDR3, the DNA is TGTGCCACTTTAATACCTGGGGCCAACGTCCTGACTTTC.

This chain connects TRBV4-1 to TRBJ2-2, with D maybe TRBD2 (6 bases). The CDR3 sequence is 20 residues long. V lost 1 base, J lost 5 bases, and 26 bases lay in between. CDR1 is MGHRA and CDR2 is YSYEKL in the germline V gene. CDR3 protein: CASSQGVRGLQQAGTGELFF. The CDR3, as DNA: TGCGCCAGCAGCCAAGGCGTGAGGGGTTTACAACAGGCGGGGACCGGGGAGCTGTTTTTT.

V and J are TRBV30 and TRBJ2-3; the match to TRBD1 covers 8 bases. The germline gives CDR1 GTSNPN, CDR2 SVGIG (reference sequence). The CDR3 contains 14 residues. V trimming: 3 bases; J trimming: 5 bases; junction bases outside the gene matches: 7. CDR3 region: CAWSLTGVRDTQYF. DNA for the CDR3: TGTGCCTGGAGCCTGACAGGGGTTCGAGATACGCAGTATTTT.

This clone occurred once. V and J are TRBV28 and TRBJ2-3, with D perhaps TRBD2 (5 bases). The V end was cut by 6 bases, the J end by 3 bases, with 13 bases between. The germline CDR1 and CDR2 sequences are MDHEN and SYDVKM. There are 14 residues in the CDR3. The CDR3 coding sequence is TGTGCCAGCAGCGTAGGAGGTGGTACAGATACGCAGTATTTT. Its translation is CASSVGGGTDTQYF.

The chain has TRBV5-5 and TRBJ2-3; D is undetermined. Per the germline V gene, CDR1 is SGHKS and CDR2 is YYEKEE (reference sequence). The CDR3 consists of 13 residues. V lost 0 bases to trimming and J lost 1 base, with 3 bases between them. This CDR3 is CASSLVGTDTQYF. The CDR3 DNA reads as TGTGCCAGCAGCTTGGTGGGCACAGATACGCAGTATTTT. Based on the CDR3 plus reference TRBV5-5 and TRBJ2-3, the full variable domain is DAGVTQSPTHLIKTRGQQVTLRCSPISGHKSVSWYQQVLGQGPQFIFQYYEKEERGRGNFPDRFSARQFPNYSSELNVNALLLGDSALYLCASSLVGTDTQYFGPGTRLTVL.

The genes are TRBV4-1 and TRBJ1-2; TRBD1 is a possible D gene (5 bases). In germline, CDR1 is MGHRA, CDR2 YSYEKL. Trimming took off 0 bases at V and 5 bases at J, with 19 bases between the two ends. The CDR3 extends over 17 amino acids. CDR3 residues: CASSQEGRDYILYGYTF. The CDR3 DNA sequence: TGCGCCAGCAGCCAAGAAGGCAGGGACTATATACTTTATGGCTACACCTTC.

The V gene is TRBV5-5, the J gene TRBJ2-7; the D gene is possibly TRBD2 (6 bases). The CDR3 is made up of 14 amino acids. V gave up 4 bases and J gave up 1 base, with 12 bases separating them. CDR1 SGHKS and CDR2 YYEKEE come from the germline V gene (reference sequence). The CDR3 bases are TGTGCCAGCAGCCCCGGGAGAATATCCTACGAGCAGTACGTC. It translates to CASSPGRISYEQYV.

The gene calls are TRBV30 and TRBJ1-2, with TRBD1 matching over 8 bases. CDR3 length equals 13 residues. With 8 bases clipped from V and 6 bases from J, the junction kept 11 bases outside the gene matches. Germline CDR1 is GTSNPN and CDR2 is SVGIG (reference sequence). CDR3 DNA sequence: TGTGCCCGAACAGGGGGGAATTTGGATGGCTACACCTTC. Its translation: CARTGGNLDGYTF.